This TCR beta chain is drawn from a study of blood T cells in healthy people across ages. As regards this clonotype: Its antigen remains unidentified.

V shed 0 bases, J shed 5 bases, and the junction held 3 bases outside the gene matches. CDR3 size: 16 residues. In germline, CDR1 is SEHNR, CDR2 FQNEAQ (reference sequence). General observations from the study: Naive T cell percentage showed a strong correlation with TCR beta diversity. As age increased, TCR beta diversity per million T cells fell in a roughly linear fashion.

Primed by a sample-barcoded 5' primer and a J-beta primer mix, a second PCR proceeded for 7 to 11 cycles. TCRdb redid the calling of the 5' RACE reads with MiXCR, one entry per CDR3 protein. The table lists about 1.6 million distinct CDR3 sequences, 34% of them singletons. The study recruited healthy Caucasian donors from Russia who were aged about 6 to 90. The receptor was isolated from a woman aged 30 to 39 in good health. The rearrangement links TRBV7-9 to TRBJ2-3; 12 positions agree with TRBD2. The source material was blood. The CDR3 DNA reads TGTGCCAGCAGCTTAGCGACTAGCGGGAGAGGAGATACGCAGTATTTT. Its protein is CASSLATSGRGDTQYF.